This T cell receptor beta chain was retrieved from a study of blood T cell repertoires in COVID-19. For the study at large: Spain, Italy and the United States supplied samples that represented acute and convalescent COVID-19.

Enrolled during active infection, Seattle patients were then followed longitudinally. Using immunoSEQ multiplex PCR, the repertoire was profiled, and TCRdb retains in-frame clones only, with some absent. This sample yields roughly 410,000 clones, of which approximately 91% are seen a single time; roughly 1.6% belongs to the top ten. CDR1 is SGHTA, CDR2 FQGNSA, per germline. Trimming took 0 bases from V and 2 from J; bases not matched to a gene: 5. The CDR3 length is 16 residues. The sequence came from a woman aged 40 to 50 with COVID-19, enrolled during active disease. V and J are TRBV7-2 and TRBJ2-7, with 9 bases identical to TRBD2. The sequencing sample was made of peripheral blood. The CDR3 spells CASSLAKSGRTYEQYF. The DNA for the CDR3 is TGTGCCAGCAGCTTAGCGAAAAGCGGGAGGACCTACGAGCAGTACTTC.